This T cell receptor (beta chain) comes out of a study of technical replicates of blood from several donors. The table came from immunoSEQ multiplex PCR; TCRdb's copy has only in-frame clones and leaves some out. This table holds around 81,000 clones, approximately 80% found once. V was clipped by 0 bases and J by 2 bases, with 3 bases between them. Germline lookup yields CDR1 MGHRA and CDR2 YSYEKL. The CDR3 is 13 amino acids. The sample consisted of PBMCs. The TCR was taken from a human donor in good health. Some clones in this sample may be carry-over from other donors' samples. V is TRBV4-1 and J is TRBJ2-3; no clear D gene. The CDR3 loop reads CASSQDHTDTQYF. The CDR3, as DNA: TGCGCCAGCAGCCAAGACCACACAGATACGCAGTATTTT.